A single sample is the source of the 15 T cell receptor beta chains below, sequenced in a study of blood T cell repertoires in COVID-19. The protocol was immunoSEQ multiplex PCR, while the TCRdb copy is restricted to in-frame clones and leaves out a portion. Among 220,000 or so clones, 86% were seen once, and the ten largest hold 2% to 2.5%. The sequenced sample consisted of PBMCs or T cells enriched from blood (not recorded which). These receptors originate from a woman aged 45-65 years who had recovered from COVID-19.

V is TRBV4-1 and J is TRBJ2-7, with 7 bases aligning to TRBD1. The trim removed 3 bases at V and 3 bases at J, leaving 5 bases unmatched. Germline-derived CDR1 and CDR2 are MGHRA and YSYEKL. The CDR3 has 14 amino acids. CDR3 sequence: CASSQGRGNYEQYF. The DNA for the CDR3 is TGCGCCAGCAGCCAGGGCAGGGGGAACTACGAGCAGTACTTC.

The chain has TRBV6-2 or TRBV6-3 and TRBJ1-5; TRBD1 agrees at 12 bases. Trimming removed 2 bases from V and 6 bases from J; junction bases left unmatched: 14. CDR1 and CDR2 (germline): MNHEY, SVGEGT. The CDR3 runs to 19 residues. The DNA for the CDR3 is TGTGCCAGCAGTTACCCTCCGGGACAGGGGGCCTCTTGGGGTCAGCCCCAGCATTTT. Protein sequence: CASSYPPGQGASWGQPQHF.

The chain links TRBV4-3 to TRBJ2-1; weak D call: TRBD1 (6 bases). From germline, CDR1 is LGHNA and CDR2 YSLEER. The CDR3 totals 14 residues. With 4 bases removed from V and 5 bases from J, the gap between germline ends came to 12 bases. CDR3 region: CASSRSRGNNEQFF. The CDR3 DNA reads as TGCGCCAGCAGCCGAAGTAGGGGGAACAATGAGCAGTTCTTC.

The V call is TRBV5-1, the J call TRBJ1-2; no clear D gene. The V gene's germline CDR1 is SGHRS and CDR2 YFSETQ. V was pared by 0 bases and J by 2 bases, with 8 bases between. This CDR3 has 14 residues. The CDR3 loop reads CASSLAQMNYGYTF. The CDR3, as DNA: TGCGCCAGCAGCTTGGCTCAGATGAACTATGGCTACACCTTC.

This chain links TRBV3-1 (or the pseudogene TRBV3-2) with TRBJ1-2; 7 bases agree with TRBD1. Germline values: CDR1 LGHDT, CDR2 YNNKEL (reference sequence). The V gene end was trimmed by 7 bases and the J gene end by 7 bases; junction bases not matched to a gene: 9. This CDR3 region has 13 residues. CDR3: CASTRGGMGGYTF. DNA of the CDR3: TGTGCCAGCACCCGAGGGGGCATGGGTGGCTACACCTTC.

On this clone: The same CDR3 can be traced to other DNA sequences in this sample. The chain has TRBV7-2 and TRBJ2-5; TRBD1 aligns across 10 bases. With 0 bases clipped from V and 5 bases from J, the junction kept 0 bases outside the gene matches. In germline, CDR1 is SGHTA, CDR2 FQGNSA. CDR3 length: 14 amino acids. This chain's CDR3 is CASSLAGQGETQYF. The CDR3 DNA reads TGTGCCAGCAGCTTAGCGGGACAGGGGGAGACCCAGTACTTC. Combining the CDR3 with reference TRBV7-2 and TRBJ2-5 gives the whole variable domain GAGVSQSPSNKVTEKGKDVELRCDPISGHTALYWYRQSLGQGLEFLIYFQGNSAPDKSGLPSDRFSAERTGGSVSTLTIQRTQQEDSAVYLCASSLAGQGETQYFGPGTRLLVL.

A word on this clone: A junction boundary mismatches the germline segment, possibly from a read error. This chain uses TRBV7-7 with TRBJ1-4, with TRBD1 matching 8 bases. The length of the CDR3 is 19 residues. Germline CDR1 is SSHAT and CDR2 is FNYEAQ (reference sequence). The CDR3 loop is CASSPDDRGDPSSNEKLFF. CDR3 in DNA: TGTGCTAGCAGCCCAGACGACAGGGGCGACCCCTCATCTAATGAAAAACTGTTTTTT. The variable domain in full, completed from reference TRBV7-7 and TRBJ1-4, reads GAGVSQSPRYKVTKRGQDVTLRCDPISSHATLYWYQQALGQGPEFLTYFNYEAQPDKSGLPSDRFSAERPEGSISTLTIQRTEQRDSAMYRCASSPDDRGDPSSNEKLFFGSGTQLSVL.

The rearrangement links TRBV12-3 or TRBV12-4 to TRBJ2-1; D is undetermined. V shed 5 bases and J shed 12 bases, with 14 bases lying between them. The CDR3 spans 12 residues. The CDR3 reads CASSPSELRQFF. The CDR3 bases are TGTGCCAGCAGTCCCTCGGAGCTTCGGCAGTTCTTC.

The V call is TRBV19, the J call TRBJ2-2; 15 bases align to TRBD2. CDR1 is LNHDA and CDR2 is SQIVND in the germline V gene (reference sequence). V dropped 5 bases and J dropped 4; count of bases not matched to a gene: 8. This CDR3 contains 18 residues. The CDR3 loop is CASSSRTSGRALTGELFF. CDR3 bases: TGTGCCAGTAGTTCCCGGACTAGCGGGAGGGCCCTCACCGGGGAGCTGTTTTTT.

CDR3: CASSSSGGHTYNEQFF. CDR3 DNA sequence: TGTGCCAGCAGCTCTAGCGGGGGTCATACCTACAATGAGCAGTTCTTC. V and J are TRBV11-3 and TRBJ2-1; 10 bases fit TRBD2. This CDR3 region has 16 residues. J lost 2 bases, V lost 4 bases, and 5 bases had no gene match. In germline, CDR1 is SGHNT, CDR2 YENEEA.

This sequence joins TRBV4-1 and TRBJ2-5, with D perhaps matching TRBD2 (5 bases). V gave up 4 bases and J gave up 5 bases, with 14 bases separating them. In germline, CDR1 is MGHRA, CDR2 YSYEKL. This CDR3 contains 14 residues. CDR3 DNA: TGCGCCAGCAGCCCCGTCGGGGTGGAGGAGACCCAGTACTTC. Translating gives CASSPVGVEETQYF.

The chain uses TRBV7-2 and TRBJ2-1; D possibly corresponds to TRBD2 (6 bases). Germline V gene data show CDR1 as SGHTA and CDR2 as FQGNSA. The CDR3 consists of 14 residues. V lost 2 bases and J lost 7, with 12 bases in between. CDR3 residues: CASSLSPGENEQFF. CDR3 in DNA: TGTGCCAGCAGCTTATCCCCGGGGGAGAATGAGCAGTTCTTC.

This clone was found a few times. The chain carries TRBV5-1 and TRBJ1-1; 9 nucleotides agree with TRBD1. This CDR3 has 15 amino acids. Germline V gene lookup returns CDR1 SGHRS and CDR2 YFSETQ. Unmatched junction bases numbered 9, after V lost 4 bases and J lost 5 bases. CDR3 coding DNA: TGCGCCAGCAGCCCGGGACAGGGAGGTGGAACTGAAGCTTTCTTT. Translating gives CASSPGQGGGTEAFF. Full variable domain (remainder filled in from reference TRBV5-1 and TRBJ1-1): KAGVTQTPRYLIKTRGQQVTLSCSPISGHRSVSWYQQTPGQGLQFLFEYFSETQRNKGNFPGRFSGRQFSNSRSEMNVSTLELGDSALYLCASSPGQGGGTEAFFGQGTRLTVV.

The chain joins TRBV5-1 to TRBJ1-2; 11 bases agree with TRBD1. The CDR3 runs to 12 residues. V lost 4 bases, J lost 10 bases, and 3 bases stayed unmatched. Germline V gives CDR1 SGHRS, CDR2 YFSETQ. The CDR3 spells CASSTDRGPYTF. The CDR3 nucleotides read TGCGCCAGCAGCACGGACAGGGGGCCCTACACCTTC.

This clone showed up just a few times. The chain couples TRBV6-4 to TRBJ2-3, with a weak D call TRBD1 (6 bases). This CDR3 has 16 amino acids. With 8 bases removed from V and 2 bases from J, the gap between germline ends came to 20 bases. CDR1 and CDR2 (germline): MRHNA, SNTAGT. The CDR3 DNA is TGTGCCAGCCTCCCCGGGACAAGCTACTTCACAGATACGCAGTATTTT. Translating it yields CASLPGTSYFTDTQYF.